Listed here are 12 T cell receptor beta chains from one sample, sequenced in a study of T cells of healthy individuals. TCRdb re-analysed the 5' RACE reads in MiXCR, keeping a single row per CDR3 protein. In the table there are around 100,000 distinct CDR3 sequences, 17% of which are singletons. These receptors came from a human donor in good health.

The rearrangement links TRBV29-1 to TRBJ2-1; 16 bases line up with TRBD2. Germline V lookup: CDR1 SQVTM, CDR2 ANQGSEA. Germline trimming cut 6 bases from V and 8 bases from J; bases unmatched to any gene: 4. The CDR3 spans 14 residues. The CDR3 here is CSVKGTSGGDEQFF. The CDR3 DNA reads as TGCAGCGTAAAAGGGACTAGCGGGGGGGATGAGCAGTTCTTC.

The chain is built from TRBV6-2 or TRBV6-3 and TRBJ2-2; the match to TRBD2 covers 9 bases. CDR1 MNHEY and CDR2 SVGEGT come from the germline V gene. Trimming at V came to 2 bases and at J to 3 bases, leaving 4 bases not matched to a gene. The length of the CDR3 is 16 residues. Here the CDR3 DNA reads TGTGCCAGCAGTTACCCAAGCGGGGGGTACACCGGGGAGCTGTTTTTT. Residues: CASSYPSGGYTGELFF.

V is TRBV18 and J is TRBJ1-3; the match to TRBD1 covers 8 bases. J lost 4 bases, V lost 4 bases, and 9 bases had no gene match. Germline V gives CDR1 KGHSH, CDR2 LQKENI. There are 16 residues in the CDR3. For the CDR3, the DNA is TGTGCCAGCTCACGGGACAGGTGGACCGGGGGAAACACCATATATTTT. This translates into CASSRDRWTGGNTIYF.

The chain carries TRBV24-1 and TRBJ2-1, with D hard to call. V lost 1 base and J 5 bases, leaving 2 bases between the germline ends. Germline V gene lookup returns CDR1 KGHDR and CDR2 SFDVKD. CDR3 length: 12 residues. The CDR3 here is CATSDFDNEQFF. CDR3 nucleotides: TGTGCCACCAGTGATTTCGACAATGAGCAGTTCTTC.

In this sample, this clonotype turned up many times. CDR3 sequence: CASSIQGGNSPLHF. The CDR3 nucleotides read TGTGCCAGCAGTATTCAGGGAGGTAATTCACCCCTCCACTTT. The rearrangement joins TRBV12-3 or TRBV12-4 to TRBJ1-6; TRBD1 is a possible D gene (5 bases). There are 14 residues in the CDR3. Trimming stripped 5 bases from V and 6 bases from J, with 11 bases between.

The table lists this clonotype with a few counts. This sequence joins TRBV6-1 and TRBJ2-5; TRBD2 is a possible D gene (8 bases). The V and J ends lost 6 bases and 5 bases respectively, with 19 bases between them. Germline V gives CDR1 MNHNS, CDR2 SASEGT. This CDR3 has 15 residues. The CDR3 sequence is CASRPGTRGLETQYF. In nucleotides, the CDR3 is TGTGCCAGCAGGCCCGGGACTAGGGGGCTTGAGACCCAGTACTTC.

The table lists this clonotype with a few counts. This chain uses TRBV4-1 with TRBJ2-2; tentative D call: TRBD1 (7 bases). Germline-derived CDR1 and CDR2 are MGHRA and YSYEKL. The V end lost 4 bases, the J end lost 7 bases, and 16 bases lay between the germline ends. This CDR3 comprises 15 residues. CDR3 amino acids: CASSLAGTVIGELFF. The CDR3, as DNA: TGCGCCAGCAGCCTGGCGGGGACAGTAATCGGGGAGCTGTTTTTT.

This clonotype has a handful of counts. V gene TRBV7-9 combines with J gene TRBJ2-2; D remains ambiguous. Germline CDR1 SEHNR, CDR2 FQNEAQ (reference sequence). CDR3 length: 15 amino acids. V was clipped by 2 bases and J by 4 bases, with 11 bases between them. DNA of the CDR3: TGTGCCAGCAGCTTAAGCCAGCCAGGCACCGGGGAGCTGTTTTTT. This encodes CASSLSQPGTGELFF.

The rearrangement joins TRBV18 to TRBJ2-2; D is unresolved. This CDR3 has 18 amino acids. The germline V and J ends were trimmed by 3 bases and 4 bases, with 21 bases remaining between them. Germline CDR1 is KGHSH and CDR2 is LQKENI. In DNA, the CDR3 is TGTGCCAGCTCACCTACCCTCAGTGTCCTTGCAGGCACCGGGGAGCTGTTTTTT. It yields the protein CASSPTLSVLAGTGELFF.

In this sample, this clonotype turned up many times. This chain links TRBV7-2 with TRBJ2-1; the match to TRBD1 covers 8 bases. The CDR3 runs to 14 residues. With 2 bases clipped from V and 10 bases from J, the junction kept 7 bases outside the gene matches. From germline, CDR1 is SGHTA and CDR2 FQGNSA. Written as DNA, the CDR3 is TGTGCCAGCAGCTTAAATCAGGGGGCAAGAGAGCAGTTCTTC. As protein: CASSLNQGAREQFF.

The chain joins TRBV28 to TRBJ1-5; D not certain. This CDR3 is 16 amino acids long. Per germline, CDR1 MDHEN and CDR2 SYDVKM. V lost 5 bases to trimming and J lost 0 bases, with 14 bases between them. The CDR3 here is CASSPPPRRSNQPQHF. The CDR3 DNA reads TGTGCCAGCAGTCCACCCCCGAGACGTAGCAATCAGCCCCAGCATTTT.

This clonotype was counted ten times or more. The gene calls are TRBV20-1 and TRBJ2-4; D not resolved. The V end lost 6 bases, the J end lost 0 bases, and 12 bases lay between the germline ends. Germline CDR1 reads DFQATT; CDR2 reads SNEGSKA (reference sequence). The CDR3 is made up of 14 amino acids. The CDR3 region is CSAHLRLAKNIQYF. CDR3 DNA sequence: TGCAGTGCCCATTTGAGGCTAGCCAAAAACATTCAGTACTTC.